One and the same sample provided the 30 T cell receptor beta chains below, sequenced in a study of shared clonotypes between healthy human individuals. Only in-frame clones appear in the TCRdb table, and some are missing; sequencing was by immunoSEQ multiplex PCR. The table shows 2.3 million or so clones, with 90% to 95% occurring only once. Sample: naive CD4+ T cells from PBMCs. Noted subset: CD45RA+ positively selected. The receptors come from a man younger than 30 in good health. Some clones in this sample may be carry-over from other donors' samples.

Turning to this clone: The sample carries other DNA sequences with the same CDR3. V usage is TRBV9 and J usage is TRBJ1-2; D is unclear. Germline CDR1 reads SGDLS; CDR2 reads YYNGEE. Trimming took 0 bases from V and 8 from J, leaving 8 bases between them. The CDR3 consists of 12 residues. CDR3 sequence reads: CASSVAGGGYTF. The CDR3, as DNA: TGTGCCAGCAGCGTAGCCGGAGGCGGCTACACCTTC.

The J gene is TRBJ2-3, the V gene TRBV15, with 8 bases fitting TRBD2. V trimming: 4 bases; J trimming: 2 bases; junction bases outside the gene matches: 14. This CDR3 is 18 amino acids long. CDR1 and CDR2 from the germline V gene are LNHNV and YYDKDF (reference sequence). CDR3 in amino acids: CATSTDPRLAQNTDTQYF. The CDR3 nucleotides are TGTGCCACCAGCACCGACCCTAGACTAGCGCAAAACACAGATACGCAGTATTTT.

This chain links TRBV27 with TRBJ1-1; D is unclear. V was trimmed by 2 bases and J by 5 bases, leaving 12 bases between them. CDR1 is MNHEY, CDR2 SMNVEV, per germline (reference sequence). This CDR3 is 14 amino acids long. The CDR3 protein is CASSLVLGETEAFF. The CDR3, as DNA: TGTGCCAGCAGTTTAGTCCTGGGCGAGACTGAAGCTTTCTTT.

V and J are TRBV28 and TRBJ1-2, with a tentative D call TRBD1 (6 bases). This CDR3 comprises 17 residues. Between the trimmed V and J ends, which lost 2 bases and 4 bases, there was a span of 20 bases. CDR1 is MDHEN and CDR2 is SYDVKM in the germline V gene. CDR3 sequence reads: CASSLRTGTLSPYGYTF. DNA of the CDR3: TGTGCCAGCAGTTTACGGACCGGGACACTTTCCCCCTATGGCTACACCTTC.

This chain connects TRBV5-1 to TRBJ1-5; D remains ambiguous. Germline CDR1 and CDR2: SGHRS and YFSETQ. CDR3 length equals 14 residues. With 2 bases removed from V and 5 bases from J, the gap between germline ends came to 11 bases. The CDR3 spells CASSLGTSDQPQHF. Here the CDR3 DNA reads TGCGCCAGCAGCTTAGGCACATCGGATCAGCCCCAGCATTTT.

Comment on this clone: This sample also contains other DNA sequences that code for the same CDR3. This chain uses TRBV5-1 with TRBJ2-2, with D uncertain. Trimming removed 3 bases from V and 2 bases from J, with 8 bases in between. CDR3 size: 14 residues. The V gene's germline CDR1 is SGHRS and CDR2 YFSETQ. Here the CDR3 reads CASSSGQNTGELFF. CDR3 nucleotide sequence: TGCGCCAGCAGCTCGGGTCAAAACACCGGGGAGCTGTTTTTT.

The chain carries TRBV7-3 and TRBJ2-1, with D hard to call. In germline, CDR1 is SGHTA, CDR2 FQGTGA. The CDR3 spans 13 residues. V lost 2 bases and J lost 12, with 14 bases in between. Here the CDR3 reads CASSLGPNSGQFF. The CDR3 DNA reads as TGTGCCAGCAGCTTAGGGCCGAACTCCGGGCAGTTCTTC.

This clone appeared a single time. The gene calls are TRBV6-6 and TRBJ2-7, with 7 bases lining up with TRBD2. This CDR3 comprises 15 residues. Germline CDR1 and CDR2: MNHNY and SVGAGI (reference sequence). V was pared by 2 bases and J by 0 bases, with 4 bases of the junction left unmatched. The DNA for the CDR3 is TGTGCCAGCAGTTACGATACTAGCGACTCCTACGAGCAGTACTTC. It is translated as CASSYDTSDSYEQYF.

This chain joins TRBV5-1 and TRBJ2-1; D remains ambiguous. Germline V gene lookup returns CDR1 SGHRS and CDR2 YFSETQ. The CDR3 covers 16 residues. Trimming pared 0 bases from V and 0 bases from J, leaving 10 bases between. The CDR3 bases are TGCGCCAGCAGCTTGGTTCGGGCGTCCTCCTACAATGAGCAGTTCTTC. This sequence encodes CASSLVRASSYNEQFF.

CDR3 residues: CASTLFGTSDTQYF. CDR3 sequence (DNA): TGTGCCAGCACCCTCTTCGGTACCTCAGATACGCAGTATTTT. The chain is built from TRBV11-2 and TRBJ2-3; D unclear. The CDR3 is 14 residues long. Trimming cost V 7 bases and J 4 bases, with 15 bases left between them. CDR1 is SGHAT and CDR2 is FQNNGV in the germline V gene.

The V call is TRBV28, the J call TRBJ2-5; D ambiguous. The germline gives CDR1 MDHEN, CDR2 SYDVKM. Trimming left V 2 bases short and J 8 bases short, with 9 bases between. CDR3 length equals 12 residues. CDR3 region: CASSLTPPTQYF. The CDR3 DNA reads TGTGCCAGCAGTTTAACCCCCCCAACCCAGTACTTC.

The gene calls are TRBV11-3 and TRBJ1-2; D is perhaps TRBD1 (5 bases). Trimming pared 3 bases from V and 0 bases from J, leaving 8 bases between. The CDR3 covers 14 residues. Germline-derived CDR1 and CDR2 are SGHNT and YENEEA. This CDR3 reads CASSLGPSNYGYTF. For the CDR3, the DNA is TGTGCCAGCAGCTTGGGGCCATCTAACTATGGCTACACCTTC. Looking up the rest from reference TRBV11-3 and TRBJ1-2 gives the full variable domain: EAGVVQSPRYKIIEKKQPVAFWCNPISGHNTLYWYLQNLGQGPELLIRYENEEAVDDSQLPKDRFSAERLKGVDSTLKIQPAELGDSAVYLCASSLGPSNYGYTFGSGTRLTVV.

This clone was seen only a few times. This chain uses TRBV19 with TRBJ1-5; TRBD1 agrees at 8 bases. Losses at the gene ends were 9 bases for V and 7 bases for J; bases not matched to a gene: 5. CDR3 length: 12 amino acids. Germline CDR1 reads LNHDA; CDR2 reads SQIVND (reference sequence). CDR3 bases: TGTGCCAGCAGGGGGCCAAAGCAGCCCCAGCATTTT. This sequence encodes CASRGPKQPQHF.

This sequence joins TRBV5-1 and TRBJ1-2; no definite D call. Germline CDR1 is SGHRS and CDR2 is YFSETQ. This CDR3 has 15 amino acids. Trimming left V 5 bases short and J 4 bases short, with 18 bases between. DNA for the CDR3: TGCGCCAGCAGTCCCTCGGTGGTTCCTAGCTATGGCTACACCTTC. It codes for CASSPSVVPSYGYTF.

Of note for this clone: This CDR3 is also generated by other DNA sequences in the sample. The chain links TRBV19 to TRBJ1-5; D unresolved. Germline lookup yields CDR1 LNHDA and CDR2 SQIVND (reference sequence). V lost 2 bases to trimming and J lost 4 bases, with 6 bases between them. The CDR3 sequence is 13 residues long. In DNA form, the CDR3 reads TGTGCCAGTAGTATAAGTGGGAATCAGCCCCAGCATTTT. Translated: CASSISGNQPQHF. Variable domain in full (rest from reference TRBV19 and TRBJ1-5): DGGITQSPKYLFRKEGQNVTLSCEQNLNHDAMYWYRQDPGQGLRLIYYSQIVNDFQKGDIAEGYSVSREKKESFPLTVTSAQKNPTAFYLCASSISGNQPQHFGDGTRLSIL.

This clone has only one observation. The chain recombines TRBV28 with TRBJ2-3; perhaps TRBD2 as D (6 bases). Germline loops: CDR1 MDHEN, CDR2 SYDVKM. CDR3 size: 14 residues. Trimming stripped 8 bases from V and 7 bases from J, with 19 bases between. The CDR3 sequence: CASRPGGRTYTQYF. DNA for the CDR3: TGTGCCAGCCGGCCCGGGGGACGGACATATACGCAGTATTTT.

This rearrangement joins TRBV15 to TRBJ2-7, with 8 positions matching TRBD1. Per germline, CDR1 LNHNV and CDR2 YYDKDF (reference sequence). The CDR3 loop spans 15 amino acids. The V gene end was trimmed by 0 bases and the J gene end by 5 bases; junction bases not matched to a gene: 6. DNA for the CDR3: TGTGCCACCAGCAGAGAGGACAGGGACGCCAACGAGCAGTACTTC. It specifies CATSREDRDANEQYF. Full variable domain (outside the CDR3, taken from reference TRBV15 and TRBJ2-7): DAMVIQNPRYQVTQFGKPVTLSCSQTLNHNVMYWYQQKSSQAPKLLFHYYDKDFNNEADTPDNFQSRRPNTSFCFLDIRSPGLGDTAMYLCATSREDRDANEQYFGPGTRLTVT.

The chain couples TRBV4-2 to TRBJ2-7; no clear D gene. The CDR3 is 14 amino acids. Trimming removed 0 bases at V and 3 bases at J, with 9 bases between. The germline V gene encodes CDR1 LGHNA and CDR2 YNFKEQ. The CDR3 region has the DNA TGTGCCAGCAGCCAAGAAAGGGTCCTCTACGAGCAGTACTTC. Translation: CASSQERVLYEQYF.

CDR3 nucleotide sequence: TGCGCCAGCATATATTTAGGACGGAACAAATTCTACGAAGACTCCTACAATGAGCAGTTCTTC. Its translation is CASIYLGRNKFYEDSYNEQFF. V and J are TRBV23-1 and TRBJ2-1; no firm D call. TRBV23-1 is recorded as an ORF, its role being uncertain. This CDR3 comprises 21 residues. V lost 7 bases and J 0 bases, leaving 31 bases between the germline ends.

The rearrangement joins TRBV7-2 to TRBJ2-5; 7 bases align to TRBD1. This CDR3 is 16 amino acids long. V dropped 4 bases and J dropped 5; count of bases not matched to a gene: 13. In germline, CDR1 is SGHTA, CDR2 FQGNSA. As DNA, the CDR3 is TGTGCCAGCAGCTCGACTTATGGACAGGCTCGGGAGACCCAGTACTTC. The encoded protein is CASSSTYGQARETQYF.

This clone was counted a few times. The same CDR3 arises from other DNA sequences in this sample as well. The chain has TRBV5-1 and TRBJ1-2, with a possible D match to TRBD1 (6 bases). The CDR3 length is 13 residues. V was pared by 0 bases and J by 4 bases, with 7 bases between. CDR1 and CDR2 from the germline V gene are SGHRS and YFSETQ. As DNA, the CDR3 is TGCGCCAGCAGCTTGGGACAGGTCTATGGCTACACCTTC. It yields the protein CASSLGQVYGYTF.

This clone was observed a handful of times. This chain links TRBV6-4 with TRBJ1-5; D is possibly TRBD1 (5 bases). The CDR3 consists of 14 residues. The germline V gene has CDR1 MRHNA and CDR2 SNTAGT. The V end was cut by 8 bases, the J end by 4 bases, with 15 bases between. The CDR3 sequence: CASATESGNQPQHF. The DNA for the CDR3 is TGTGCCAGCGCAACCGAATCAGGGAATCAGCCCCAGCATTTT.

Here the CDR3 DNA reads TGCGCCAGCAGGAGAGGGACAGGGGTTAGCCAAGAGACCCAGTACTTC. It encodes CASRRGTGVSQETQYF. The chain has TRBV5-1 and TRBJ2-5, with 10 bases aligning to TRBD1. Losses at the gene ends were 5 bases for V and 1 base for J; bases not matched to a gene: 8. Germline CDR1 is SGHRS and CDR2 is YFSETQ. The CDR3 sequence is 16 residues long. Complete variable domain (other parts from reference TRBV5-1 and TRBJ2-5): KAGVTQTPRYLIKTRGQQVTLSCSPISGHRSVSWYQQTPGQGLQFLFEYFSETQRNKGNFPGRFSGRQFSNSRSEMNVSTLELGDSALYLCASRRGTGVSQETQYFGPGTRLLVL.

The chain uses TRBV5-1 and TRBJ2-1; TRBD1 is a possible D gene (5 bases). The germline V gene encodes CDR1 SGHRS and CDR2 YFSETQ. The CDR3 spans 13 residues. Trimming took off 1 base at V and 10 bases at J, with 12 bases between the two ends. The CDR3 loop is CASSLQGVWEQFF. CDR3 nucleotides: TGCGCCAGCAGCTTGCAAGGGGTTTGGGAGCAGTTCTTC. The full variable domain, its missing parts supplied by reference TRBV5-1 and TRBJ2-1, is KAGVTQTPRYLIKTRGQQVTLSCSPISGHRSVSWYQQTPGQGLQFLFEYFSETQRNKGNFPGRFSGRQFSNSRSEMNVSTLELGDSALYLCASSLQGVWEQFFGPGTRLTVL.

Note on this clone: At the DNA level, this CDR3 is encoded by other sequences in the same sample as well. The V and J genes are TRBV28 and TRBJ2-7; no definite D call. Germline assignment: CDR1 MDHEN and CDR2 SYDVKM. The CDR3 covers 11 residues. V was pared by 2 bases and J by 5 bases, with 4 bases between. CDR3 region: CASSLGHEQYF. DNA for the CDR3: TGTGCCAGCAGTTTAGGACACGAGCAGTACTTC.

This clone was recorded only once. Other DNA sequences within the sample encode an identical CDR3. V is TRBV28 and J is TRBJ1-2, with a possible D match to TRBD1 (6 bases). CDR1 MDHEN and CDR2 SYDVKM come from the germline V gene. Between the trimmed V and J ends, which lost 3 bases and 5 bases, there was a span of 7 bases. This CDR3 has 12 amino acids. The CDR3 is CASSFGQYGYTF. CDR3 coding DNA: TGTGCCAGCAGTTTCGGACAGTATGGCTACACCTTC.

In nucleotides, the CDR3 is TGTGCCAGCAGTCGGAAGGGGGCCCAAGAGACCCAGTACTTC. As protein: CASSRKGAQETQYF. The gene calls are TRBV27 and TRBJ2-5, with TRBD1 matching 7 bases. V dropped 5 bases and J dropped 1; count of bases not matched to a gene: 4. Germline V CDR1 and CDR2: MNHEY, SMNVEV (reference sequence). The CDR3 has 14 amino acids.

This sequence joins TRBV5-1 and TRBJ2-7, with 16 nucleotides matching TRBD2. Per germline, CDR1 SGHRS and CDR2 YFSETQ. The CDR3 covers 16 residues. The J segment lost 4 bases and the V segment lost 3 bases, leaving 4 bases of the junction unmatched. The CDR3 region is CASSWGLAGGPYEQYF. The CDR3 region has the DNA TGCGCCAGCAGCTGGGGACTAGCGGGAGGGCCGTACGAGCAGTACTTC.

The chain uses TRBV10-3 and TRBJ1-1; D possibly corresponds to TRBD1 (6 bases). V was pared by 6 bases and J by 5 bases, with 10 bases between. In germline, CDR1 is ENHRY, CDR2 SYGVKD. CDR3 length equals 12 residues. CDR3: CAIREQGTEAFF. DNA for the CDR3: TGTGCCATCAGGGAACAGGGAACTGAAGCTTTCTTT.

As concerns this clone: The sample has other DNA sequences that encode this CDR3 too. This sequence joins TRBV29-1 and TRBJ2-7, with a tentative D call TRBD2 (5 bases). CDR1 and CDR2 (germline): SQVTM, ANQGSEA. V lost 5 bases to trimming and J lost 2 bases, with 7 bases between them. This CDR3 is 11 amino acids long. CDR3 DNA sequence: TGCAGCGTTAGCGGAACCTACGAGCAGTACTTC. Translated, it gives CSVSGTYEQYF.